Following are 2 T cell receptor beta chains from one sample sequenced in a study of CD8 T cells in Susac syndrome. The authors reverse transcribed about 0.45 to 1 ug RNA with random hexamers. Using its own MiXCR run on the immunoSEQ multiplex PCR reads, TCRdb lists one record per CDR3 protein. Among about 180,000 distinct CDR3 sequences listed, approximately 95% were seen once. Sequencing was done on a sample of CD8+ T cells from PBMCs. The receptors here all came from a human donor with multiple sclerosis.

J is TRBJ1-2 and V is TRBV13; 9 bases align to TRBD1. The CDR3 loop spans 13 amino acids. CDR1 and CDR2 from the germline V gene are PRHDT and FYEKMQ (reference sequence). The V and J ends lost 4 bases and 8 bases, in that order; junction bases with no gene match: 5. The CDR3 coding sequence is TGTGCCAGCAGCTACAGGACAGGGGACGGCTACACCTTC. It encodes CASSYRTGDGYTF.

The chain uses TRBV12-3 or TRBV12-4 and TRBJ2-1, with 9 positions matching TRBD1. After removal of 5 bases from V and 6 bases from J, the junction contained 11 bases not matched to a gene. The CDR3 has 16 residues. CDR3 in DNA: TGTGCCAGCAGTACGACCGGGACAGGGATAAGCAATGAGCAGTTCTTC. It translates to CASSTTGTGISNEQFF.